A selection of T cell receptor beta chains follows, all from one sample in a study of cytomegalovirus exposure and HLA in healthy donors. Measured with immunoSEQ multiplex PCR; TCRdb has only the in-frame clones, and not every one. The sample consists of 90,000 or so clones, around 73% of them appearing once. Sequencing was carried out using PBMCs. These receptors were taken from a middle-aged woman in good health and CMV-seronegative. CDR3s include the opening cysteine and the closing phenylalanine or tryptophan. Fields, in order: J gene, D gene, V gene, clone size, CDR3 protein, CDR3 DNA. D genes are given only for firm matches. Clone size appears in some rows only: once, few, many, or a class for an expanded clone.

j_gene: TRBJ1-1
d_gene: -
v_gene: TRBV29-1
abundance: -
CDR3aa: CSVGVSVNTEAFF
CDR3nt: TGCAGCGTTGGAGTATCGGTGAACACTGAAGCTTTCTTT

j_gene: TRBJ2-1
d_gene: TRBD2
v_gene: TRBV7-3
abundance: -
CDR3aa: CASSPQWAGGQQFF
CDR3nt: TGTGCCAGCAGCCCCCAATGGGCGGGGGGCCAGCAGTTCTTC

j_gene: TRBJ2-3
d_gene: TRBD2
v_gene: TRBV6-4
abundance: -
CDR3aa: CASSDSGSGTSGRNTQYF
CDR3nt: TGTGCCAGCAGTGACTCTGGTAGCGGGACTTCGGGCCGAAATACGCAGTATTTT

j_gene: TRBJ1-1
d_gene: TRBD1
v_gene: TRBV10-3
abundance: -
CDR3aa: CASRQGLNTEAFF
CDR3nt: TGTGCCAGCAGACAGGGGTTGAACACTGAAGCTTTCTTT

j_gene: TRBJ2-1
d_gene: -
v_gene: TRBV29-1
abundance: -
CDR3aa: CSVVGGRTAYNEQFF
CDR3nt: TGCAGCGTTGTAGGTGGGCGGACAGCCTACAATGAGCAGTTCTTC

j_gene: TRBJ2-6
d_gene: -
v_gene: TRBV14
abundance: -
CDR3aa: CASSRAVPSPGANVLTF
CDR3nt: TGTGCCAGCTCCAGGGCGGTCCCCTCTCCTGGGGCCAACGTCCTGACTTTC

j_gene: TRBJ1-4
d_gene: -
v_gene: TRBV6-5
abundance: -
CDR3aa: CASRPGPSPRKLFF
CDR3nt: TGTGCCAGCAGACCTGGGCCCAGTCCCCGAAAACTGTTTTTT

j_gene: TRBJ1-6
d_gene: -
v_gene: TRBV6-1
abundance: once
CDR3aa: CASSREYGNSPLHF
CDR3nt: TGTGCCAGCAGCCGGGAATACGGTAATTCACCCCTCCACTTT

j_gene: TRBJ2-3
d_gene: -
v_gene: TRBV27
abundance: few
CDR3aa: CASSPLARASTDTQYF
CDR3nt: TGTGCCAGCAGTCCTCTAGCAAGGGCTAGCACAGATACGCAGTATTTT

j_gene: TRBJ1-5
d_gene: TRBD1
v_gene: TRBV19
abundance: -
CDR3aa: CASSDRDDQPQHF
CDR3nt: TGTGCCAGTAGTGACAGGGATGACCAGCCCCAGCATTTT

j_gene: TRBJ2-5
d_gene: -
v_gene: TRBV2
abundance: -
CDR3aa: CAGSIRGETQYF
CDR3nt: TGTGCCGGCAGCATAAGAGGGGAGACCCAGTACTTC

j_gene: TRBJ1-3
d_gene: -
v_gene: TRBV9
abundance: -
CDR3aa: CASSVDLSTGGNTIYF
CDR3nt: TGTGCCAGCAGCGTAGACTTATCGACAGGCGGAAACACCATATATTTT

j_gene: TRBJ2-7
d_gene: -
v_gene: TRBV6-1
abundance: few
CDR3aa: CASVQGFHEQYF
CDR3nt: TGTGCCAGCGTCCAGGGGTTCCACGAGCAGTACTTC

j_gene: TRBJ2-3
d_gene: -
v_gene: TRBV28
abundance: -
CDR3aa: CASSGRQGSNTQYF
CDR3nt: TGTGCCAGCAGCGGACGGCAGGGAAGCAATACGCAGTATTTT

j_gene: TRBJ1-1
d_gene: TRBD1
v_gene: TRBV28
abundance: -
CDR3aa: CASSALTGTGRSEAFF
CDR3nt: TGTGCCAGCAGTGCCTTAACCGGGACAGGGCGATCTGAAGCTTTCTTT

j_gene: TRBJ1-5
d_gene: -
v_gene: TRBV6-1
abundance: few
CDR3aa: CASSDGLRWGNQPQHF
CDR3nt: TGTGCCAGCAGTGATGGCTTGAGGTGGGGCAATCAGCCCCAGCATTTT

j_gene: TRBJ1-1
d_gene: -
v_gene: TRBV27
abundance: -
CDR3aa: CASSLIGGAEAFF
CDR3nt: TGTGCCAGCAGTTTGATAGGAGGCGCCGAAGCTTTCTTT

j_gene: TRBJ2-3
d_gene: TRBD2
v_gene: TRBV7-8
abundance: -
CDR3aa: CASSLGVAGELPDTQYF
CDR3nt: TGTGCCAGCAGCTTAGGGGTAGCGGGAGAACTCCCAGATACGCAGTATTTT

j_gene: TRBJ2-7
d_gene: -
v_gene: TRBV29-1
abundance: once
CDR3aa: CSVQTRQSFSYEQYF
CDR3nt: TGCAGCGTTCAGACAAGACAGTCCTTCTCCTACGAGCAGTACTTC

j_gene: TRBJ1-2
d_gene: TRBD1
v_gene: TRBV23-1
abundance: once
CDR3aa: CASSHPVDRANYGYTF
CDR3nt: TGCGCCAGCAGCCATCCGGTGGACAGGGCAAACTATGGCTACACCTTC

j_gene: TRBJ2-3
d_gene: TRBD1
v_gene: TRBV10-3
abundance: -
CDR3aa: CAISPGQGSTDTQYF
CDR3nt: TGTGCCATTTCACCGGGACAGGGGAGCACAGATACGCAGTATTTT

j_gene: TRBJ1-3
d_gene: -
v_gene: TRBV5-1
abundance: -
CDR3aa: CASSLAFSGNTIYF
CDR3nt: TGCGCCAGCAGCTTGGCGTTTTCCGGAAACACCATATATTTT

j_gene: TRBJ2-7
d_gene: -
v_gene: TRBV20-1
abundance: -
CDR3aa: CSGIVSYEQYF
CDR3nt: TGCAGTGGAATAGTTTCCTACGAGCAGTACTTC

j_gene: TRBJ2-1
d_gene: -
v_gene: TRBV11-3
abundance: -
CDR3aa: CASSLGENNNEQFF
CDR3nt: TGTGCCAGCAGCTTAGGGGAGAACAACAATGAGCAGTTCTTC